Listed here is a single TCR beta chain. V was trimmed by 3 bases and J by 8 bases, leaving 10 bases between them. This CDR3 is 12 amino acids long. Germline-derived CDR1 and CDR2 are LNHDA and SQIVND (reference sequence). The data derive from a study of blood T cell repertoires in COVID-19. Study details: From the United States, Italy and Spain came samples of acute and convalescent COVID-19.

Repertoires were generated with immunoSEQ multiplex PCR, while TCRdb's copy carries only in-frame clones and drops some. The profile shows fewer than 70,000 clones, about 88% of them singletons. V is TRBV19 and J is TRBJ1-1, with D unclear. The clonotype comes from a woman aged 65 to 85 with active COVID-19. Material for sequencing was peripheral blood. The CDR3 loop is CASSIKGEEAFF. The CDR3 DNA is TGTGCCAGTAGTATTAAGGGAGAAGAAGCTTTCTTT.